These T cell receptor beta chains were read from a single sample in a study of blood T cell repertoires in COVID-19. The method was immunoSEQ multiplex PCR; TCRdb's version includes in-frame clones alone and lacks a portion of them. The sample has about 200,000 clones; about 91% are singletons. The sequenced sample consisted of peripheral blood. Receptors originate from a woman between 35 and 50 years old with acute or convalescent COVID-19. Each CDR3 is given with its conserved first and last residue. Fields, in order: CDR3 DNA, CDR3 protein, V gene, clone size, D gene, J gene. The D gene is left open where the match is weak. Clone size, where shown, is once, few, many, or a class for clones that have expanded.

cdr3_nt: TGCGCCAGCAGCTCAGGGGGCTCTACAGATACGCAGTATTTT
cdr3_aa: CASSSGGSTDTQYF
v_call: TRBV5-1
clone_size: -
d_call: TRBD1
j_call: TRBJ2-3

cdr3_nt: TGTGCCAGCAGCTTATTGGGGGCCCTAGATACGCAGTATTTT
cdr3_aa: CASSLLGALDTQYF
v_call: TRBV11-2
clone_size: -
d_call: -
j_call: TRBJ2-3

cdr3_nt: TGTGCCAGCAGTTCCACCGGACAGGCGGGGCAGCCCCAGCATTTT
cdr3_aa: CASSSTGQAGQPQHF
v_call: TRBV2
clone_size: -
d_call: TRBD1
j_call: TRBJ1-5

cdr3_nt: TGTGCCAGCAGCCTAAATAGGGGAAATTCACCCCTCCACTTT
cdr3_aa: CASSLNRGNSPLHF
v_call: TRBV5-6
clone_size: -
d_call: -
j_call: TRBJ1-6

cdr3_nt: TGTGCCAGCAGTAGCGGGGGGGCCGGGGAGCTGTTTTTT
cdr3_aa: CASSSGGAGELFF
v_call: TRBV12-3/TRBV12-4
clone_size: -
d_call: TRBD2
j_call: TRBJ2-2

cdr3_nt: TGTGCCAGCAGCGTAGACTCGGGGGAGGGGACAGATACGCAGTATTTT
cdr3_aa: CASSVDSGEGTDTQYF
v_call: TRBV9
clone_size: -
d_call: TRBD2
j_call: TRBJ2-3

cdr3_nt: TGTGCCAGCAGGGACAGGGGGCTTGAAAAACTGTTTTTT
cdr3_aa: CASRDRGLEKLFF
v_call: TRBV19
clone_size: -
d_call: TRBD1
j_call: TRBJ1-4

cdr3_nt: TGTGCCAGCAGCGAGCAGGGGGCTGGAAACACCATATATTTT
cdr3_aa: CASSEQGAGNTIYF
v_call: TRBV7-3
clone_size: -
d_call: TRBD1
j_call: TRBJ1-3

cdr3_nt: TGTGCCAGCAGCAGACAAGTCGCGAACACCGGGGAGCTGTTTTTT
cdr3_aa: CASSRQVANTGELFF
v_call: TRBV25-1
clone_size: -
d_call: -
j_call: TRBJ2-2

cdr3_nt: TGTGCCAGCAGCGTATACACCCCCCCGCACAATGAGCAGTTCTTC
cdr3_aa: CASSVYTPPHNEQFF
v_call: TRBV9
clone_size: -
d_call: -
j_call: TRBJ2-1

cdr3_nt: TGTGCCAGCAGCTCCACAGGGAGGGCTGGCTACACCTTC
cdr3_aa: CASSSTGRAGYTF
v_call: TRBV7-2
clone_size: once
d_call: -
j_call: TRBJ1-2

cdr3_nt: TGCGCCAGCAGCCCTACAGGGGGCTCCTACAATGAGCAGTTCTTC
cdr3_aa: CASSPTGGSYNEQFF
v_call: TRBV5-1
clone_size: -
d_call: TRBD1
j_call: TRBJ2-1

cdr3_nt: TGTGCCACCCACCGGACAGGTGGGGCCAACGTCCTGACTTTC
cdr3_aa: CATHRTGGANVLTF
v_call: TRBV6-5
clone_size: -
d_call: TRBD1
j_call: TRBJ2-6

cdr3_nt: TGTGCCAGCAGTGACTCTTGGAGCTCCTACAATGAGCAGTTCTTC
cdr3_aa: CASSDSWSSYNEQFF
v_call: TRBV6-4
clone_size: once
d_call: -
j_call: TRBJ2-1

cdr3_nt: TGTGCCAGCTTGGACAGGGAGGGTCAGCCCCAGCATTTT
cdr3_aa: CASLDREGQPQHF
v_call: TRBV6-5
clone_size: medium-sized
d_call: TRBD1
j_call: TRBJ1-5

cdr3_nt: TGTGCCAGCAGTCCCCGGGGGGATCAGCCCCAGCATTTT
cdr3_aa: CASSPRGDQPQHF
v_call: TRBV12-3/TRBV12-4
clone_size: -
d_call: -
j_call: TRBJ1-5

cdr3_nt: TGTGCCAGCAGTCTGGACAGGTTTAATGAAAAACTGTTTTTT
cdr3_aa: CASSLDRFNEKLFF
v_call: TRBV2
clone_size: few
d_call: TRBD1
j_call: TRBJ1-4

cdr3_nt: TGTGCCTGGAGTGCGGGGGGAGATACGCAGTATTTT
cdr3_aa: CAWSAGGDTQYF
v_call: TRBV30
clone_size: -
d_call: TRBD2
j_call: TRBJ2-3

cdr3_nt: TGTGCCAGCAGCTGGGGGACAGGGGATAGCAATCAGCCCCAGCATTTT
cdr3_aa: CASSWGTGDSNQPQHF
v_call: TRBV5-5
clone_size: -
d_call: TRBD1
j_call: TRBJ1-5

cdr3_nt: TGTGCCAGTAGTATGGGTTCTGGGACTGGGGATGAGCAGTTCTTC
cdr3_aa: CASSMGSGTGDEQFF
v_call: TRBV19
clone_size: -
d_call: -
j_call: TRBJ2-1

cdr3_nt: TGTGCCAGCAGCACCTCCGACAGGAGCTACACCTTC
cdr3_aa: CASSTSDRSYTF
v_call: TRBV27
clone_size: -
d_call: -
j_call: TRBJ1-2

cdr3_nt: TGCGCCAGCTCCACTAGCGGGGGGCCCAACACCGGGGAGCTGTTTTTT
cdr3_aa: CASSTSGGPNTGELFF
v_call: TRBV10-1
clone_size: -
d_call: TRBD2
j_call: TRBJ2-2

cdr3_nt: TGTGCCTGGAGCGGGGACAGTTACACTGAAGCTTTCTTT
cdr3_aa: CAWSGDSYTEAFF
v_call: TRBV30
clone_size: few
d_call: TRBD1
j_call: TRBJ1-1